This paragraph reports one T cell receptor (beta chain). Its antigen is as yet unknown. This sample is drawn from a study of graft-versus-host responses after intestinal transplantation. For the study at large: The recipients all started with anti-thymocyte globulin induction and then took tacrolimus and steroids for about three years.

Study findings and constraints: GvH clones were found in recipient marrow; some appeared first in ileum or blood. Those patients showing graft-donor T cell macrochimerism displayed high graft-versus-host to host-versus-graft clonal ratios in allografts. Among circulating GvH clones, peak levels were associated with early post-transplant declines in HvG clones.

This CDR3 comprises 14 residues. Per the germline V gene, CDR1 is SGHRS and CDR2 is YFSETQ. V lost 4 bases, J lost 0 bases, and 10 bases lay in between. The protocol was immunoSEQ multiplex PCR, while the TCRdb copy is restricted to in-frame clones and leaves out a portion. The sample records some 100,000 clones, roughly 90% being singletons. This clonotype was obtained from a human donor who was the organ donor for an intestinal transplant. The genes are TRBV5-1 and TRBJ1-2; D perhaps matches TRBD1 (5 bases). The sequencing used unstimulated CD4+ T cells sorted from spleen or lymph node cells, collected before transplant. Here the CDR3 reads CASSPEQANYGYTF. CDR3 in DNA: TGCGCCAGCAGCCCAGAACAGGCTAACTATGGCTACACCTTC.